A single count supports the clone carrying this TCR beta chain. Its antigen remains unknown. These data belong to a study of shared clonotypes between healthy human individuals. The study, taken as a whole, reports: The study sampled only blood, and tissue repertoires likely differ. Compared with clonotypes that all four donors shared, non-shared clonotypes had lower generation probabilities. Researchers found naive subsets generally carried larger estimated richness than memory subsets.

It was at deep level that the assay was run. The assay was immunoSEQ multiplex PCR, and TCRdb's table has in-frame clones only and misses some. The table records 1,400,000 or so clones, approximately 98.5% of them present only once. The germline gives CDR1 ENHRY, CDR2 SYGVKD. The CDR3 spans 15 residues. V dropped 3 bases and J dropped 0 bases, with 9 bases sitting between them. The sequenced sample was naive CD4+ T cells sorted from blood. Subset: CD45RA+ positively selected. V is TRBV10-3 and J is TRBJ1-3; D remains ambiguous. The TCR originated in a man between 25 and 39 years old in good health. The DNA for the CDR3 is TGTGCCATCAGTGATAGGGATTACTCTGGAAACACCATATATTTT. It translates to CAISDRDYSGNTIYF.